These 7 T cell receptor beta chains share one sample of origin, sequenced in a study of blood T cell repertoires in COVID-19. Clones were read by immunoSEQ multiplex PCR, and TCRdb kept only the in-frame ones, dropping some. The top ten clones hold 4% to 5% of a sample with 140,000 or so clones, 80% to 85% of them seen once. Input material: peripheral blood. These receptors were taken from a woman older than 75 with acute or convalescent COVID-19.

This chain connects TRBV19 to TRBJ1-2, with TRBD1 matching over 8 bases. Germline-derived CDR1 and CDR2 are LNHDA and SQIVND (reference sequence). V was clipped by 8 bases and J by 8 bases; unmatched bases: 7. The CDR3 contains 12 residues. The CDR3: CASSDRAKGYTF. The CDR3 bases are TGTGCCAGTTCGGACAGGGCGAAGGGCTACACCTTC.

J is TRBJ1-6 and V is TRBV19, with 12 bases fitting TRBD1. The CDR3 sequence is 17 residues long. Germline CDR1 LNHDA, CDR2 SQIVND (reference sequence). Losses at the gene ends were 3 bases for V and 11 bases for J; bases not matched to a gene: 11. The CDR3 DNA is TGTGCCAGTAGTATCCGTAGTGCCGGGACAGGGGGCCCACCCCTCCACTTT. Its translation is CASSIRSAGTGGPPLHF.

The genes are TRBV6-1 and TRBJ2-6; D is perhaps TRBD1 (8 bases). The CDR3 spans 18 residues. Germline loops: CDR1 MNHNS, CDR2 SASEGT. V was cut by 1 base and J by 1 base, with 14 bases left in between. The CDR3 reads CASSEDRGGMSGANVLTF. As DNA, the CDR3 is TGTGCCAGCAGTGAAGACAGGGGGGGGATGTCTGGGGCCAACGTCCTGACTTTC.

This chain uses TRBV3-1 (or the pseudogene TRBV3-2) with TRBJ2-1; 9 positions match TRBD2. This CDR3 region has 16 residues. The trim removed 3 bases at V and 4 bases at J, leaving 7 bases unmatched. Germline V lookup: CDR1 LGHDT, CDR2 YNNKEL (reference sequence). The CDR3 sequence is CASSHWVLAGYNEQFF. Written as DNA, the CDR3 is TGTGCCAGCAGCCACTGGGTCCTAGCGGGATACAATGAGCAGTTCTTC.

V gene TRBV5-1 combines with J gene TRBJ2-7, with 11 bases lining up with TRBD2. This CDR3 contains 15 residues. Germline V gives CDR1 SGHRS, CDR2 YFSETQ. J lost 6 bases, V lost 5 bases, and 10 bases had no gene match. The CDR3 sequence is CASSLELAGAGEQYF. CDR3 DNA sequence: TGCGCCAGCAGTCTGGAACTAGCGGGAGCGGGCGAGCAGTACTTC.

CDR3: CASTKRGNLVEKLFF. The CDR3 DNA reads TGTGCCAGCACTAAGAGGGGGAACCTGGTCGAAAAACTGTTTTTT. The chain recombines TRBV6-5 with TRBJ1-4; D possibly corresponds to TRBD1 (6 bases). The CDR3 spans 15 residues. Germline values: CDR1 MNHEY, CDR2 SVGAGI. V was shortened by 7 bases and J by 8 bases, with 20 bases between the two germline ends.

The J gene is TRBJ2-7, the V gene TRBV11-2; D not resolved. Germline V gene lookup returns CDR1 SGHAT and CDR2 FQNNGV. V lost 5 bases to trimming and J lost 6 bases, with 8 bases between them. This CDR3 has 11 residues. The CDR3: CASSLSREQYF. The CDR3 DNA is TGTGCCAGCAGCCTTAGCCGCGAGCAGTACTTC.